These 7 T cell receptor beta chains originate from one sample sequenced in a study of human T cells and chemical hapten exposure (dated by TCRdb to about 2021). Sample time point, as interpreted from the label and publication: patch test 2, 6 weeks after DPC sensitization. Sample treatment or condition, as interpreted from the label and publication: therapeutic diphenylcyclopropenone sensitization with weekly scalp DPC. The protocol used for the library was RACE. Reads for this sample came from a NextSeq 500. TCRdb redid the processing of the public reads, applying fastp at Q25 and MiXCR, and retained in-frame beta chains. Each entry is one CDR3 protein sequence, shown with its most common DNA and genes. In all, the sample holds tens of thousands of distinct CDR3 sequences, and about 6.6% of those were seen once. Of the sample, 1% to 1.5% falls within the top ten clones. Material: whole blood, obtained in connection with sensitization to the hapten diphenylcyclopropenone (DPC). All receptors derive from a woman aged 25 to 45 with alopecia areata. Some clones in this sample may be carry-over from other donors' samples.

V and J are TRBV7-2 and TRBJ1-1, with a possible D match to TRBD1 (5 bases). V was cut by 5 bases and J by 3 bases, with 28 bases left in between. The CDR3 spans 19 residues. Per germline, CDR1 SGHTA and CDR2 FQGNSA. The chain's CDR3 is CASSRPRDPRVVRDTEAFF. The CDR3 bases are TGTGCCAGCAGCCGGCCCCGGGACCCGAGGGTGGTGAGGGACACTGAAGCTTTCTTT.

This rearrangement joins TRBV29-1 to TRBJ1-2; 10 bases are shared with TRBD1. Germline values: CDR1 SQVTM, CDR2 ANQGSEA. The CDR3 has 11 residues. Trimming cost V 8 bases and J 7 bases; bases outside gene matches: 4. The DNA of the CDR3 is TGCAGCACGACAGGGGGCGGTGGCTACACCTTC. Its protein is CSTTGGGGYTF.

At least ten counts were recorded for this clonotype. The chain uses TRBV11-2 and TRBJ2-7, with D maybe TRBD1 (5 bases). Germline CDR1 SGHAT, CDR2 FQNNGV. The CDR3 is 13 amino acids. The V and J ends lost 0 bases and 6 bases respectively, with 9 bases between them. The CDR3 sequence is CASSLEPQGEQYF. As DNA, the CDR3 is TGTGCCAGCAGCTTAGAGCCCCAGGGCGAGCAGTACTTC.

In its sample, this clonotype was seen a few times. The chain links TRBV20-1 to TRBJ1-1; possible D gene TRBD1, 5 bases. Trimming stripped 3 bases from V and 3 bases from J, with 17 bases between. The CDR3 has 15 residues. Germline V gene data show CDR1 as DFQATT and CDR2 as SNEGSKA (reference sequence). CDR3 in amino acids: CSARQGTGRDTEAFF. The CDR3 DNA reads TGCAGTGCTAGGCAGGGCACAGGTCGTGACACTGAAGCTTTCTTT.

The genes are TRBV4-1 and TRBJ1-6, with D unresolved. This CDR3 is 14 amino acids long. Germline V gives CDR1 MGHRA, CDR2 YSYEKL. The ends were cut back, 4 bases at V and 1 base at J, with 5 bases in the middle. The CDR3 DNA reads as TGCGCCAGCAGCCTTCAATCCTATAATTCACCCCTCCACTTT. Its protein is CASSLQSYNSPLHF.

At least ten counts were recorded for this clonotype. The chain employs TRBV6-1 and TRBJ1-6; D remains unclear. This CDR3 is built from 15 residues. The germline CDR1 and CDR2 sequences are MNHNS and SASEGT. Trimming stripped 2 bases from V and 7 bases from J, with 12 bases between. DNA of the CDR3: TGTGCCAGCAGTGAATCTCTGGTAGCGAATTCACCCCTCCACTTT. Its translation: CASSESLVANSPLHF.

This clonotype was detected many times. The rearrangement links TRBV10-1 to TRBJ2-7, with D perhaps matching TRBD1 (5 bases). CDR3 length equals 12 residues. Germline assignment: CDR1 WNHNN and CDR2 SYGVQD (reference sequence). Deletions cut 3 bases from V and 6 bases from J, with 9 bases between. The CDR3 reads CASSDRVSEQYF. The CDR3 DNA reads TGCGCCAGCAGTGACAGGGTTTCCGAGCAGTACTTC.